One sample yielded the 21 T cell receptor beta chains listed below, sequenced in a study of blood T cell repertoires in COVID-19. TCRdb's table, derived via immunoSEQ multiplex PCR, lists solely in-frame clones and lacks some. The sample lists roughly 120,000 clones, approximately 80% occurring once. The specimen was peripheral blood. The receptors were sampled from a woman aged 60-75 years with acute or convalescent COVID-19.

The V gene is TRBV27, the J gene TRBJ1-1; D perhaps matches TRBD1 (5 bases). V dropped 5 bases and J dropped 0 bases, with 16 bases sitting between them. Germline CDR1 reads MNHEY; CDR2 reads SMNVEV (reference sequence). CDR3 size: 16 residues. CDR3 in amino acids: CASSPNTPGLNTEAFF. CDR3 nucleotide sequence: TGTGCCAGCAGTCCGAACACGCCAGGGTTGAACACTGAAGCTTTCTTT.

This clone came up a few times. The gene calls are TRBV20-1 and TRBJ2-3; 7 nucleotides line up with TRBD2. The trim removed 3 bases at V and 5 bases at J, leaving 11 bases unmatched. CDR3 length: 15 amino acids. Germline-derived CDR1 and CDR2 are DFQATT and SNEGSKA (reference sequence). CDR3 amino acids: CSASNFGGERDTQYF. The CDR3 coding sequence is TGCAGTGCTAGTAATTTTGGGGGGGAGCGAGATACGCAGTATTTT.

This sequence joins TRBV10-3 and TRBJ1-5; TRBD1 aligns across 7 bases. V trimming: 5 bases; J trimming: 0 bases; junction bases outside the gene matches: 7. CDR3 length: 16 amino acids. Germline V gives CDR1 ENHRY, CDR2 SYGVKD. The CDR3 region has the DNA TGTGCCATCAGTTCTTCGACAGGGACTAGCAATCAGCCCCAGCATTTT. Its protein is CAISSSTGTSNQPQHF.

In DNA, the CDR3 is TGTGCCAGCAGCCAAGGGGCGATGTATGGCTACACCTTC. Its translation: CASSQGAMYGYTF. The genes are TRBV14 and TRBJ1-2, with unresolved D. Germline V gene lookup returns CDR1 SGHDN and CDR2 FVKESK. V was pared by 1 base and J by 5 bases, with 8 bases between. The CDR3 spans 13 residues.

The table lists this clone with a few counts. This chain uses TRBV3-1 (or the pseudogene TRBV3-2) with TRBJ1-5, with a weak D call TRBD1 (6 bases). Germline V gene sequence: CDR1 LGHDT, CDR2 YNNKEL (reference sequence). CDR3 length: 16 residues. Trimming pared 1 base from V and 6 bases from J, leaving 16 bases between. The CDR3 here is CASSQGGGSTGQPQHF. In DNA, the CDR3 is TGTGCCAGCAGCCAAGGGGGGGGCTCAACGGGTCAGCCCCAGCATTTT.

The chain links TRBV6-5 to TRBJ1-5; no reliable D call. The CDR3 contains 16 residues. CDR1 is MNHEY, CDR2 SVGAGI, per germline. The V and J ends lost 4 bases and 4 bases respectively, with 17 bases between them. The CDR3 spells CASSSLGRAQNQPQHF. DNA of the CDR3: TGTGCCAGCAGTTCACTCGGGAGGGCGCAAAATCAGCCCCAGCATTTT.

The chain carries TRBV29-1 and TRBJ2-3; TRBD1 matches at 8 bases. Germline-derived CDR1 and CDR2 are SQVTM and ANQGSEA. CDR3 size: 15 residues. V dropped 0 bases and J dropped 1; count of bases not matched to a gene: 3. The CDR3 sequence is CSVEEDRARTDTQYF. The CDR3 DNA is TGCAGCGTTGAAGAGGACAGGGCCCGCACAGATACGCAGTATTTT.

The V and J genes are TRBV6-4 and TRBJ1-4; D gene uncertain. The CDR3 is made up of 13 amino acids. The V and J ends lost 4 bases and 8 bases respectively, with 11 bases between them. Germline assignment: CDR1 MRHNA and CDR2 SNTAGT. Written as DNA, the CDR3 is TGTGCCAGCAGTGTTGGACTTGGAGAAAAACTGTTTTTT. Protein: CASSVGLGEKLFF.

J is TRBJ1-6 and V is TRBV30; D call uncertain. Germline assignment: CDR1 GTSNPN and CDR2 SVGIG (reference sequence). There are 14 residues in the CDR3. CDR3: CASTGGSPGSPLHF. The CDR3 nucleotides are TGTGCTTCCACGGGTGGATCTCCTGGTTCACCCCTCCACTTT.

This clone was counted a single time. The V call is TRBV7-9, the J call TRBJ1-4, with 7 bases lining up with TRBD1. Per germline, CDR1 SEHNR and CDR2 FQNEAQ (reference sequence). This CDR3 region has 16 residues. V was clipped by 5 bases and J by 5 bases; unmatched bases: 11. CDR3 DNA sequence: TGTGCCAGCAGCAAACAACAGGGGATATTCAATGAAAAACTGTTTTTT. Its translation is CASSKQQGIFNEKLFF.

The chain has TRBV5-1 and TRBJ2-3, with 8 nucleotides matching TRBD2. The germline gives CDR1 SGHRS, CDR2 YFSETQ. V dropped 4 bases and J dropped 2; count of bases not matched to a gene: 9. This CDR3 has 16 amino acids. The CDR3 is CASSPGLADLTDTQYF. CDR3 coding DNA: TGCGCCAGCAGCCCTGGACTAGCTGATCTCACAGATACGCAGTATTTT.

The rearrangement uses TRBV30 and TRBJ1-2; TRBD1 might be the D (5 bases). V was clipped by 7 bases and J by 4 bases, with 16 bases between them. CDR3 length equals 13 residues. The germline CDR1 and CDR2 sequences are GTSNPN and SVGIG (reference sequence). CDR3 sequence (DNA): TGTGCCTTCTCGTTTGGAGGGACCTATGGCTACACCTTC. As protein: CAFSFGGTYGYTF.

The CDR3 region is CASSLALGSQFF. In DNA, the CDR3 is TGTGCCAGCAGCCTAGCCCTTGGATCGCAGTTCTTC. V usage is TRBV3-1 (or the pseudogene TRBV3-2) and J usage is TRBJ2-1, with D hard to call. V gave up 4 bases and J gave up 12 bases, with 13 bases separating them. The length of the CDR3 is 12 residues. Looked up from germline, CDR1 is LGHDT and CDR2 is YNNKEL (reference sequence).

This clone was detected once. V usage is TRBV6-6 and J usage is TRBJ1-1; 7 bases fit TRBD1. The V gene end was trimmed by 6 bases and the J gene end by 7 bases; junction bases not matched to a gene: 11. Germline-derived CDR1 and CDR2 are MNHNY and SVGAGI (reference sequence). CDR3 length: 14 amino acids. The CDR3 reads CASSRLGTEREAFF. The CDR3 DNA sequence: TGTGCCAGCAGCCGCCTTGGGACAGAGCGTGAAGCTTTCTTT.

The DNA for the CDR3 is TGTGCCAGCAGCCTTAGATGGGGGGGAGGGGTGTCCTACGAGCAGTACTTC. Translation gives CASSLRWGGGVSYEQYF. The chain is built from TRBV7-8 and TRBJ2-7; 7 nucleotides line up with TRBD2. The CDR3 is made up of 17 amino acids. The V segment lost 5 bases and the J segment 1 base; nucleotides outside the gene matches: 14. Germline V CDR1 and CDR2: SGHVS, FQNEAQ. The complete variable domain, with remaining parts taken from reference TRBV7-8 and TRBJ2-7, reads GAGVSQSPRYKVAKRGQDVALRCDPISGHVSLFWYQQALGQGPEFLTYFQNEAQLDKSGLPSDRFFAERPEGSVSTLKIQRTQQEDSAVYLCASSLRWGGGVSYEQYFGPGTRLTVT.

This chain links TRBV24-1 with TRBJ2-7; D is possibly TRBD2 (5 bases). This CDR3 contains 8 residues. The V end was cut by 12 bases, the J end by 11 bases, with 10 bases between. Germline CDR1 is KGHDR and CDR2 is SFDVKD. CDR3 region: CASSEEYV. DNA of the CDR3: TGTGCCTCCTCGGAGGAGTACGTC.

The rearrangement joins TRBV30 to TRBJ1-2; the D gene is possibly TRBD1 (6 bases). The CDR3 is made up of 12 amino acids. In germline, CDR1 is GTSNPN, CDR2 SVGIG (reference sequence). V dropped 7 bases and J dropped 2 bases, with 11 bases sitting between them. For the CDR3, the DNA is TGTGCCTTAGAAGGGGGAAACTATGGCTACACCTTC. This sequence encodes CALEGGNYGYTF.

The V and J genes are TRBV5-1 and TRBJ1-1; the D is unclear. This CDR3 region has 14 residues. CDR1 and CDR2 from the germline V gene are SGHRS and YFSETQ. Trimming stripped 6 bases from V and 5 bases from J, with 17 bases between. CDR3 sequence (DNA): TGCGCCAGCATGAAGGAGGCCGGGATTACTGAAGCTTTCTTT. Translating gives CASMKEAGITEAFF.

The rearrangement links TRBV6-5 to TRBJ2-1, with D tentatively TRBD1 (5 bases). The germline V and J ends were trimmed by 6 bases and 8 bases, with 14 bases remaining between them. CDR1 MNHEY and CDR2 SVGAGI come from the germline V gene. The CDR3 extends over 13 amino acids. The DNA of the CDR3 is TGTGCCAGCAGACCTACTGACAGTCATGAGCAGTTCTTC. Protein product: CASRPTDSHEQFF.

CDR3 amino acids: CASSLGESYGYTF. The DNA for the CDR3 is TGTGCCAGCAGCTTAGGGGAGAGTTATGGCTACACCTTC. J is TRBJ1-2 and V is TRBV7-8; no reliable D call. Germline values: CDR1 SGHVS, CDR2 FQNEAQ. V was pared by 1 base and J by 5 bases, with 8 bases between. CDR3 length equals 13 residues. Supplemented by reference TRBV7-8 and TRBJ1-2, the full variable domain reads GAGVSQSPRYKVAKRGQDVALRCDPISGHVSLFWYQQALGQGPEFLTYFQNEAQLDKSGLPSDRFFAERPEGSVSTLKIQRTQQEDSAVYLCASSLGESYGYTFGSGTRLTVV.

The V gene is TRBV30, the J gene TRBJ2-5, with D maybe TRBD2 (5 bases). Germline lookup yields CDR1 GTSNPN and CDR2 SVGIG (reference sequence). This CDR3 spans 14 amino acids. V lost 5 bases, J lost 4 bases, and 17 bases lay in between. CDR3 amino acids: CAWGKAGEGETQYF. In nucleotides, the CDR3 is TGTGCCTGGGGAAAAGCAGGAGAGGGAGAGACCCAGTACTTC.